A single sample gave rise to the 23 T cell receptor beta chains below, sequenced in a study of CD8 T cells in Susac syndrome. Reverse transcription used about 0.45 to 1 ug RNA and random hexamers. TCRdb re-derived calls from the immunoSEQ multiplex PCR reads in MiXCR, one entry per CDR3 protein. This sample has roughly 180,000 distinct CDR3 sequences, with 93% found just once. Sequenced: CD4+ T cells from PBMCs. The receptors here all came from a human donor with multiple sclerosis.

The gene calls are TRBV20-1 and TRBJ1-5; unclear D gene. The V end lost 0 bases, the J end lost 6 bases, and 9 bases lay between the germline ends. Germline assignment: CDR1 DFQATT and CDR2 SNEGSKA (reference sequence). This CDR3 is 13 amino acids long. DNA of the CDR3: TGCAGTGCTAGAGATTTGGGGTTTCAGCCCCAGCATTTT. This codes for CSARDLGFQPQHF.

The genes are TRBV20-1 and TRBJ1-1; no reliable D call. Between the trimmed V and J ends, which lost 2 bases and 2 bases, there was a span of 6 bases. This CDR3 contains 12 residues. Germline CDR1 DFQATT, CDR2 SNEGSKA (reference sequence). The CDR3 is CSARRRNTEAFF. The DNA of the CDR3 is TGCAGTGCTAGAAGGCGAAACACTGAAGCTTTCTTT.

The chain combines TRBV6-1 with TRBJ1-2, with unresolved D. The V and J ends lost 8 bases and 8 bases respectively, with 21 bases between them. Germline CDR1 MNHNS, CDR2 SASEGT. The CDR3 covers 14 residues. The CDR3 reads CASPPDGVLGGYTF. In DNA form, the CDR3 reads TGTGCCAGCCCCCCGGACGGGGTTTTGGGGGGCTACACCTTC.

V gene TRBV20-1 combines with J gene TRBJ2-2, with 8 bases fitting TRBD1. Germline V gene sequence: CDR1 DFQATT, CDR2 SNEGSKA (reference sequence). The CDR3 length is 16 residues. Trimming at V came to 0 bases and at J to 5 bases, leaving 8 bases not matched to a gene. CDR3 in DNA: TGCAGTGCTAGAGATAGGGGCAGGGGGCGGACCGGGGAGCTGTTTTTT. This translates into CSARDRGRGRTGELFF.

The chain employs TRBV7-2 and TRBJ2-4; 9 bases are a match to TRBD1. This CDR3 spans 15 amino acids. V gave up 4 bases and J gave up 8 bases; unmatched junction bases: 9. Germline-derived CDR1 and CDR2 are SGHTA and FQGNSA. The CDR3 region is CASSYRDRARDIQYF. The CDR3 coding sequence is TGTGCCAGCAGCTACCGGGACAGGGCTCGGGACATTCAGTACTTC.

The genes are TRBV2 and TRBJ1-5, with D possibly TRBD1 on 5 matching bases. Germline lookup yields CDR1 SNHLY and CDR2 FYNNEI. CDR3 size: 15 residues. V lost 6 bases and J 1 base, leaving 13 bases between the germline ends. CDR3 bases: TGTGCCAGCAGGAGGCGGGACGTAAGCAATCAGCCCCAGCATTTT. It specifies CASRRRDVSNQPQHF.

This sequence joins TRBV6-4 and TRBJ2-7; D gene unclear. CDR3 length: 10 amino acids. With 10 bases removed from V and 9 bases from J, the gap between germline ends came to 13 bases. Per germline, CDR1 MRHNA and CDR2 SNTAGT. CDR3 DNA sequence: TGTGCCACCCGAGCGCTTGGGCAGTACTTC. Its protein product is CATRALGQYF.

The V and J genes are TRBV2 and TRBJ2-5, with 8 bases aligning to TRBD2. CDR1 SNHLY and CDR2 FYNNEI come from the germline V gene. V lost 3 bases to trimming and J lost 3 bases; unmatched junction nucleotides: 6. CDR3 length equals 15 residues. The CDR3 loop is CASSDPRLAKETQYF. Written as DNA, the CDR3 is TGTGCCAGCAGTGATCCGCGACTAGCGAAAGAGACCCAGTACTTC.

The rearrangement uses TRBV9 and TRBJ2-1, with 11 positions matching TRBD2. J lost 7 bases, V lost 0 bases, and 12 bases had no gene match. In germline, CDR1 is SGDLS, CDR2 YYNGEE. This CDR3 region has 18 residues. The CDR3 here is CASSVETSGGFEGNEQFF. As DNA, the CDR3 is TGTGCCAGCAGCGTAGAAACTAGCGGGGGCTTCGAGGGGAATGAGCAGTTCTTC.

The CDR3 loop reads CSARVSVRGPDTQYF. The CDR3 DNA reads as TGCAGTGCTAGAGTCAGTGTCAGGGGGCCTGATACGCAGTATTTT. This chain joins TRBV20-1 and TRBJ2-3; 8 bases agree with TRBD1. The germline gives CDR1 DFQATT, CDR2 SNEGSKA (reference sequence). The CDR3 totals 15 residues. V shed 1 base and J 6 bases; nucleotides not matched to a gene: 9.

The chain uses TRBV5-4 and TRBJ1-2; no reliable D call. CDR3 size: 14 residues. The V and J ends lost 0 bases and 4 bases respectively, with 10 bases between them. CDR1 is SGHNT and CDR2 is YYREEE in the germline V gene (reference sequence). Here the CDR3 DNA reads TGTGCCAGCAGCTTGGGAGGGTTTGTCTATGGCTACACCTTC. Translation: CASSLGGFVYGYTF.

The chain is built from TRBV20-1 and TRBJ1-2; D is ambiguous. The V end was cut by 3 bases, the J end by 8 bases, with 10 bases between. This CDR3 contains 11 residues. Germline CDR1 reads DFQATT; CDR2 reads SNEGSKA (reference sequence). CDR3 coding DNA: TGCAGTGCTAGCGACGGGGTAGGCTACACCTTC. Translated, it gives CSASDGVGYTF.

The chain carries TRBV5-4 and TRBJ2-5; D not certain. CDR1 is SGHNT and CDR2 is YYREEE in the germline V gene (reference sequence). The CDR3 runs 12 residues. Trimming shortened V by 4 bases and J by 1 base, and 5 bases separated the two germline ends. The CDR3 DNA reads as TGTGCCAGCAGCAGGGTCCAAGAGACCCAGTACTTC. Translation gives CASSRVQETQYF.

The V gene is TRBV24-1, the J gene TRBJ2-3; 8 bases match TRBD2. The V and J ends lost 0 bases and 4 bases, in that order; junction bases with no gene match: 14. The CDR3 extends over 19 amino acids. Germline V lookup: CDR1 KGHDR, CDR2 SFDVKD. CDR3 in amino acids: CATSDLMSGGTSGPDTQYF. The CDR3 nucleotides read TGTGCCACCAGTGATTTGATGAGCGGGGGCACCTCAGGCCCAGATACGCAGTATTTT.

The chain couples TRBV19 to TRBJ1-5, with 8 nucleotides matching TRBD1. CDR1 and CDR2 (germline): LNHDA, SQIVND (reference sequence). This CDR3 has 14 residues. J lost 3 bases, V lost 4 bases, and 2 bases had no gene match. The CDR3 spells CASSKTGDNQPQHF. DNA of the CDR3: TGTGCCAGTAGTAAGACAGGGGACAATCAGCCCCAGCATTTT.

The CDR3 region is CASSRPAVQETQYF. CDR3 nucleotide sequence: TGTGCCAGCAGCCGTCCGGCGGTCCAAGAGACCCAGTACTTC. The rearrangement links TRBV6-2 or TRBV6-3 to TRBJ2-5; D gene uncertain. This CDR3 comprises 14 residues. V lost 6 bases and J lost 1, with 12 bases in between. Per germline, CDR1 MNHEY and CDR2 SVGEGT.

CDR3 nucleotide sequence: TGCAGCGTTGAAGACCCCAGGAGCTCCTACAATGAGCAGTTCTTC. Protein: CSVEDPRSSYNEQFF. The chain recombines TRBV29-1 with TRBJ2-1; unclear D gene. The V gene's germline CDR1 is SQVTM and CDR2 ANQGSEA. V was clipped by 0 bases and J by 0 bases, with 9 bases between them. This CDR3 region has 15 residues.

The chain has TRBV4-3 and TRBJ1-3; possible D gene TRBD1, 6 bases. The CDR3 sequence is 16 residues long. Trimming took 0 bases from V and 0 from J, leaving 9 bases between them. Germline V gives CDR1 LGHNA, CDR2 YSLEER. CDR3 region: CASSQETGGSGNTIYF. CDR3 bases: TGCGCCAGCAGCCAAGAGACAGGAGGCTCTGGAAACACCATATATTTT.

This chain uses TRBV20-1 with TRBJ2-7; 7 bases line up with TRBD2. CDR1 and CDR2 (germline): DFQATT, SNEGSKA (reference sequence). J gave up 2 bases and V 0 bases, and 4 bases lay outside the gene matches. The CDR3 is made up of 14 amino acids. CDR3: CSARDVAGAYEQYF. Here the CDR3 DNA reads TGCAGTGCTAGAGATGTAGCGGGTGCCTACGAGCAGTACTTC.

The V and J genes are TRBV29-1 and TRBJ2-5; no definite D call. V lost 1 base, J lost 1 base, and 7 bases lay in between. Germline loops: CDR1 SQVTM, CDR2 ANQGSEA. The CDR3 spans 13 residues. The CDR3 spells CSVEGGPQETQYF. CDR3 sequence (DNA): TGCAGCGTTGAAGGAGGACCCCAAGAGACCCAGTACTTC.

The rearrangement uses TRBV28 and TRBJ1-4; D is uncertain. The CDR3 runs 10 residues. V lost 5 bases and J lost 10, with 5 bases in between. The V gene's germline CDR1 is MDHEN and CDR2 SYDVKM. CDR3 nucleotides: TGTGCCAGCAGTGGAGTAAAACTGTTTTTT. Protein: CASSGVKLFF.

The rearrangement joins TRBV6-5 to TRBJ2-2; D gene ambiguous. Looked up from germline, CDR1 is MNHEY and CDR2 is SVGAGI. The CDR3 has 12 residues. The ends were cut back, 1 base at V and 8 bases at J, with 5 bases in the middle. The DNA for the CDR3 is TGTGCCAGCAGTTACTGGGGTGGGGAGCTGTTTTTT. Its translation is CASSYWGGELFF.

The chain uses TRBV7-2 and TRBJ2-5, with 9 bases aligning to TRBD2. V dropped 5 bases and J dropped 4; count of bases not matched to a gene: 8. CDR1 is SGHTA, CDR2 FQGNSA, per germline. CDR3 length equals 15 residues. The CDR3, as DNA: TGTGCCAGCAGCCAGCTGGGACTAGCTGGAGAGACCCAGTACTTC. It yields the protein CASSQLGLAGETQYF.